The 11 T cell receptor beta chains in this list originate from one sample, sequenced in a study of cytomegalovirus exposure and HLA in healthy donors. 60 Vbeta and 13 Jbeta primers were used in PCR. Generated by immunoSEQ multiplex PCR, the TCRdb table keeps only in-frame clones and is missing some. Its clone listing holds 200,000 to 250,000 clones. The sequenced sample was PBMCs. These receptors were taken from a girl aged 2 to 10 in good health and CMV-seropositive.

The genes are TRBV2 and TRBJ2-3; perhaps TRBD2 as D (6 bases). CDR1 and CDR2 from the germline V gene are SNHLY and FYNNEI. V lost 8 bases to trimming and J lost 1 base, with 16 bases between them. This CDR3 contains 15 residues. This CDR3 reads CASQGIAEGTDTQYF. As DNA, the CDR3 is TGTGCCAGCCAAGGGATAGCGGAGGGCACAGATACGCAGTATTTT.

The chain couples TRBV7-2 to TRBJ2-3; 8 nucleotides agree with TRBD2. Germline V CDR1 and CDR2: SGHTA, FQGNSA. Germline trimming cut 1 base from V and 4 bases from J; bases unmatched to any gene: 7. The CDR3 extends over 16 amino acids. The CDR3 bases are TGTGCCAGCAGCTTAGTAGGCGCGGGAGGCGCAGATACGCAGTATTTT. Its protein is CASSLVGAGGADTQYF.

This rearrangement joins TRBV10-3 to TRBJ2-1, with 16 positions matching TRBD2. Germline CDR1 ENHRY, CDR2 SYGVKD. The CDR3 spans 20 residues. J was trimmed by 0 bases and V by 3 bases; bases with no gene match: 8. This chain's CDR3 is CAISDLGLAGGPSSYNEQFF. The CDR3 DNA reads as TGTGCCATCAGTGATCTGGGACTAGCGGGAGGGCCGAGCTCCTACAATGAGCAGTTCTTC.

This rearrangement joins TRBV7-9 to TRBJ2-7; D is ambiguous. This CDR3 comprises 12 residues. The V gene's germline CDR1 is SEHNR and CDR2 FQNEAQ (reference sequence). V shed 2 bases and J shed 3 bases, with 5 bases lying between them. The CDR3 protein is CASSLNNYEQYF. CDR3 nucleotides: TGTGCCAGCAGCTTAAACAACTACGAGCAGTACTTC. Variable domain in full (rest from reference TRBV7-9 and TRBJ2-7): DTGVSQNPRHKITKRGQNVTFRCDPISEHNRLYWYRQTLGQGPEFLTYFQNEAQLEKSRLLSDRFSAERPKGSFSTLEIQRTEQGDSAMYLCASSLNNYEQYFGPGTRLTVT.

This rearrangement joins TRBV29-1 to TRBJ2-7; the match to TRBD2 covers 10 bases. Germline CDR1 SQVTM, CDR2 ANQGSEA. Losses at the gene ends were 3 bases for V and 3 bases for J; bases not matched to a gene: 2. This CDR3 contains 13 residues. In DNA, the CDR3 is TGCAGCGTTGATCTAGCGGGAGACTACGAGCAGTACTTC. Its translation: CSVDLAGDYEQYF.

The CDR3 loop is CASSGGSGWNTEAFF. The CDR3 coding sequence is TGTGCCAGCAGTGGAGGGTCAGGATGGAACACTGAAGCTTTCTTT. The gene calls are TRBV2 and TRBJ1-1; D gene ambiguous. CDR1 and CDR2 (germline): SNHLY, FYNNEI. Trimming pared 4 bases from V and 1 base from J, leaving 13 bases between. The CDR3 runs to 15 residues.

The chain couples TRBV5-1 to TRBJ1-2; 8 bases match TRBD1. CDR1 and CDR2 (germline): SGHRS, YFSETQ. The CDR3 is made up of 15 amino acids. With 4 bases clipped from V and 2 bases from J, the junction kept 7 bases outside the gene matches. DNA of the CDR3: TGCGCCAGCAGCGCGGGACAGGTCGGGAACTATGGCTACACCTTC. Its translation is CASSAGQVGNYGYTF.

The DNA for the CDR3 is TGTGCCAGCAGCCCCGGGGTCCTTTATTACGAGCAGTACTTC. Residues: CASSPGVLYYEQYF. The chain couples TRBV5-4 to TRBJ2-7; possibly TRBD2 for D (5 bases). CDR3 length: 14 amino acids. Germline V gives CDR1 SGHNT, CDR2 YYREEE (reference sequence). V lost 4 bases, J lost 4 bases, and 15 bases lay in between.

V and J are TRBV18 and TRBJ2-3; D is undetermined. CDR3 length: 13 residues. Germline CDR1 KGHSH, CDR2 LQKENI. Trimming left V 0 bases short and J 10 bases short, with 11 bases between. The CDR3 is CASSPPAPSAQYF. The CDR3 nucleotides are TGTGCCAGCTCACCACCGGCGCCTAGTGCGCAGTATTTT.

This chain links TRBV15 with TRBJ1-5; D unclear. Germline V CDR1 and CDR2: LNHNV, YYDKDF (reference sequence). With 9 bases removed from V and 3 bases from J, the gap between germline ends came to 15 bases. This CDR3 spans 14 amino acids. Written as DNA, the CDR3 is TGTGCCACGACCTGGGCCACACTCAATCAGCCCCAGCATTTT. Encoded protein: CATTWATLNQPQHF.

This chain uses TRBV28 with TRBJ1-1; tentatively, D is TRBD1 (5 bases). The germline CDR1 and CDR2 sequences are MDHEN and SYDVKM. Trimming removed 4 bases from V and 6 bases from J, with 24 bases in between. The CDR3 is 17 residues long. CDR3 coding DNA: TGTGCCAGCAGTTCATCCTCAATTCAGGGTTCAGGCCCTGAAGCTTTCTTT. Translated: CASSSSSIQGSGPEAFF.